Following are 20 T cell receptor beta chains from one sample sequenced in a study of a mutant IDH1 vaccine in newly diagnosed glioma. Time point noted: week 5, during vaccination. Alongside topical imiquimod, each dose of vaccine comprised 300 ug of mutant IDH1 20-mer peptide. Their recognized antigens are unknown. Profiling relied on immunoSEQ multiplex PCR, and the TCRdb table lists in-frame clones only, not all of them. The sample has some 37,000 clones, around 78% seen once. The sequencing used PBMCs, collected from a glioma patient whose treatment included an IDH1 peptide vaccine. These receptors were taken from a man aged 40-49 years with glioma.

The rearrangement joins TRBV7-8 to TRBJ2-3; TRBD2 matches 7 bases. There are 16 residues in the CDR3. The V gene end was trimmed by 5 bases and the J gene end by 0 bases; junction bases not matched to a gene: 8. In germline, CDR1 is SGHVS, CDR2 FQNEAQ. In DNA form, the CDR3 reads TGTGCCAGCAGCATGAACGGGGGACTAAGCACAGATACGCAGTATTTT. Its protein product is CASSMNGGLSTDTQYF.

The CDR3 sequence: CASSTGARGHTGELFF. The CDR3 DNA is TGCGCCAGCAGCACCGGGGCGCGGGGGCACACCGGGGAGCTGTTTTTT. The chain is built from TRBV10-1 and TRBJ2-2, with D possibly being TRBD2 (7 bases). CDR1 is WNHNN, CDR2 SYGVQD, per germline (reference sequence). The ends were cut back, 6 bases at V and 3 bases at J, with 17 bases in the middle. The CDR3 has 16 residues.

This rearrangement joins TRBV14 to TRBJ1-2; the D gene is possibly TRBD1 (6 bases). Per the germline V gene, CDR1 is SGHDN and CDR2 is FVKESK. This CDR3 is 13 amino acids long. Trimming took off 1 base at V and 7 bases at J, with 10 bases between the two ends. The CDR3 nucleotides read TGTGCCAGCAGCCAAGGGGGAGGGGGTGGCTACACCTTC. It specifies CASSQGGGGGYTF.

The genes are TRBV16 and TRBJ1-4, with D perhaps TRBD1 (6 bases). Germline lookup yields CDR1 KGHSY and CDR2 FQNENV. Trimming took 0 bases from V and 4 from J, leaving 9 bases between them. The CDR3 spans 15 residues. Written as DNA, the CDR3 is TGTGCCAGCAGCCAATCTGGACAGAATAATGAAAAACTGTTTTTT. Translated, it gives CASSQSGQNNEKLFF. The full variable domain, in which reference TRBV16 and TRBJ1-4 provide the parts outside the CDR3, is GEEVAQTPKHLVRGEGQKAKLYCAPIKGHSYVFWYQQVLKNEFKFLISFQNENVFDETGMPKERFSAKCLPNSPCSLEIQATKLEDSAVYFCASSQSGQNNEKLFFGSGTQLSVL.

The chain joins TRBV25-1 to TRBJ2-2; 10 bases agree with TRBD1. The germline V gene encodes CDR1 MGHDK and CDR2 SYGVNS. V lost 6 bases and J lost 4; bases outside the gene matches: 5. This CDR3 has 15 residues. CDR3 sequence: CASRSGTGATGELFF. The CDR3 nucleotides are TGTGCCAGCAGGTCCGGGACAGGGGCCACCGGGGAGCTGTTTTTT. The complete variable domain, with remaining parts taken from reference TRBV25-1 and TRBJ2-2, reads EADIYQTPRYLVIGTGKKITLECSQTMGHDKMYWYQQDPGMELHLIHYSYGVNSTEKGDLSSESTVSRIRTEHFPLTLESARPSHTSQYLCASRSGTGATGELFFGEGSRLTVL.

V is TRBV5-4 and J is TRBJ2-1; D is perhaps TRBD2 (7 bases). V lost 4 bases and J lost 1, with 12 bases in between. Germline CDR1 SGHNT, CDR2 YYREEE (reference sequence). CDR3 length equals 15 residues. The CDR3: CASSNREGSYNEQFF. The CDR3 DNA reads TGTGCCAGCAGCAACAGGGAGGGGTCCTACAATGAGCAGTTCTTC.

J is TRBJ2-7 and V is TRBV6-1; D is tentatively TRBD1 or TRBD2 (5 bases each). V was pared by 4 bases and J by 7 bases, with 26 bases between. This CDR3 is built from 17 residues. Germline CDR1 is MNHNS and CDR2 is SASEGT. The chain's CDR3 is CASSGGGVGAGPWEQYF. CDR3 nucleotide sequence: TGTGCCAGCAGTGGCGGAGGAGTTGGGGCAGGACCTTGGGAGCAGTACTTC.

This clone has only a few counts. This chain connects TRBV18 to TRBJ2-7, with 8 positions matching TRBD1. With 3 bases clipped from V and 5 bases from J, the junction kept 0 bases outside the gene matches. Germline V gene sequence: CDR1 KGHSH, CDR2 LQKENI. CDR3 length: 12 residues. The CDR3 DNA follows: TGTGCCAGCTCACCGGACAGGGACGAGCAGTACTTC. Residues: CASSPDRDEQYF.

The genes are TRBV25-1 and TRBJ2-5; weak D call: TRBD2 (6 bases). The ends were cut back, 5 bases at V and 4 bases at J, with 8 bases in the middle. CDR1 MGHDK and CDR2 SYGVNS come from the germline V gene. This CDR3 region has 12 residues. DNA for the CDR3: TGTGCCAGCAGTTCGGAGGGAGAGACCCAGTACTTC. Amino acid sequence: CASSSEGETQYF.

The rearrangement joins TRBV21-1 to TRBJ2-7; the table's D call, TRBD1, has no DNA check behind it. TRBV21-1 is termed a pseudogene. The CDR3 is made up of 14 amino acids. The DNA for the CDR3 is TGTGCCAGCAGCCTCCGGGACAGGGACTACGAGCAGTACTTC. Translating it yields CASSLRDRDYEQYF.

The count of this clone is one. The chain links TRBV5-6 to TRBJ2-7; D is perhaps TRBD2 (6 bases). The germline V and J ends were trimmed by 4 bases and 0 bases, with 17 bases remaining between them. The CDR3 covers 16 residues. Germline assignment: CDR1 SGHDT and CDR2 YYEEEE. CDR3 nucleotide sequence: TGTGCCAGCAGCGGTGTTGGGGGGTCAGACTCCTACGAGCAGTACTTC. As protein: CASSGVGGSDSYEQYF.

The chain employs TRBV10-3 and TRBJ1-2; TRBD1 matches at 10 bases. Germline V gives CDR1 ENHRY, CDR2 SYGVKD. J lost 6 bases, V lost 10 bases, and 5 bases had no gene match. This CDR3 comprises 12 residues. The CDR3 nucleotides are TGTGCCACCCGGACAGGGGGGGATGGCTACACCTTC. This encodes CATRTGGDGYTF.

The chain is built from TRBV2 and TRBJ1-1; no reliable D call. V lost 4 bases and J lost 11, with 14 bases in between. Germline CDR1 reads SNHLY; CDR2 reads FYNNEI. CDR3 length: 12 residues. Written as DNA, the CDR3 is TGTGCCAGCAGTGCCGGGGTACCTCGGGCTTTCTTT. Its translation is CASSAGVPRAFF.

This chain uses TRBV7-9 with TRBJ1-2, with 7 bases that match TRBD1. J was trimmed by 1 base and V by 8 bases; bases with no gene match: 4. Germline-derived CDR1 and CDR2 are SEHNR and FQNEAQ (reference sequence). The CDR3 length is 13 residues. Written as DNA, the CDR3 is TGTGCCAGCGGGGACAGCAATAACTATGGCTACACCTTC. Translated: CASGDSNNYGYTF.

V and J are TRBV5-1 and TRBJ1-2; D perhaps matches TRBD1 (6 bases). The CDR3 loop spans 16 amino acids. Trimming pared 1 base from V and 8 bases from J, leaving 21 bases between. Germline V gene lookup returns CDR1 SGHRS and CDR2 YFSETQ. In nucleotides, the CDR3 is TGCGCCAGCAGCTTGTGGGGGTTCAAGGGGGAGTGGGGCTACACCTTC. Its translation: CASSLWGFKGEWGYTF.

The V gene is TRBV7-9, the J gene TRBJ2-7; D is ambiguous. The CDR3 runs to 14 residues. Trimming took off 1 base at V and 0 bases at J, with 7 bases between the two ends. Germline CDR1 is SEHNR and CDR2 is FQNEAQ (reference sequence). CDR3 sequence: CASSLEEASYEQYF. DNA of the CDR3: TGTGCCAGCAGCTTAGAAGAGGCCTCCTACGAGCAGTACTTC.

This clone appeared once. This chain links TRBV6-5 with TRBJ1-6; D unclear. This CDR3 contains 13 residues. CDR1 and CDR2 (germline): MNHEY, SVGAGI. The germline V and J ends were trimmed by 2 bases and 10 bases, with 9 bases remaining between them. The CDR3, as DNA: TGTGCCAGCAGTTACCGTATAGAGTCACCCCTCCACTTT. Translating it yields CASSYRIESPLHF.

This sequence joins TRBV6-5 and TRBJ2-5; D tentatively reads TRBD1 or TRBD2 (7 bases each). The CDR3 runs 15 residues. The V end was cut by 2 bases, the J end by 4 bases, with 14 bases between. Germline CDR1 and CDR2: MNHEY and SVGAGI. In nucleotides, the CDR3 is TGTGCCAGCAGTTACATATCAGGGGGGGGAGAGACCCAGTACTTC. It codes for CASSYISGGGETQYF.

The sample holds a few counts of this clone. The rearrangement links TRBV30 to TRBJ1-5; unclear D gene. Trimming removed 2 bases from V and 11 bases from J, with 16 bases in between. Germline assignment: CDR1 GTSNPN and CDR2 SVGIG (reference sequence). This CDR3 contains 13 residues. The CDR3 loop reads CAWSISGAMAQHF. CDR3 coding DNA: TGTGCCTGGAGTATCTCCGGAGCGATGGCCCAGCATTTT.

The chain recombines TRBV5-6 with TRBJ2-7; TRBD1 agrees at 7 bases. This CDR3 has 15 residues. Germline-derived CDR1 and CDR2 are SGHDT and YYEEEE. V lost 3 bases to trimming and J lost 0 bases; unmatched junction nucleotides: 6. In nucleotides, the CDR3 is TGTGCCAGCAGCTGGGGACAGCGAAGCTCCTACGAGCAGTACTTC. Protein product: CASSWGQRSSYEQYF. Supplemented by reference TRBV5-6 and TRBJ2-7, the full variable domain reads DAGVTQSPTHLIKTRGQQVTLRCSPKSGHDTVSWYQQALGQGPQFIFQYYEEEERQRGNFPDRFSGHQFPNYSSELNVNALLLGDSALYLCASSWGQRSSYEQYFGPGTRLTVT.